This passage covers 9 T cell receptor beta chains from one sample sequenced in a study of T cell responses to AZD1222 COVID-19 vaccine (dated by TCRdb to about 2021). Preparation of the library involved the immunoSEQ multiplex PCR assay. Held by TCRdb, this immuneACCESS table contains in-frame sequences only and omits some clones. Under half of the omission traces to an unresolved V gene where checked; the cause of the rest is unknown. A total of more than 65,000 clones appear in this sample, approximately 87% of them only once. The top ten clones comprise roughly 7.5% of the sample. In the paper's terms, the time point label means: baseline before first vaccination. The sequenced sample was peripheral blood, obtained on day 0 of AZD1222 vaccination. The source is an adult in good health.

The J gene is TRBJ2-1, the V gene TRBV20-1; D is ambiguous. Trimming shortened V by 6 bases and J by 10 bases, and 13 bases separated the two germline ends. Germline lookup yields CDR1 DFQATT and CDR2 SNEGSKA (reference sequence). The CDR3 totals 11 residues. CDR3 in amino acids: CSARPGGEQFF. The CDR3 DNA follows: TGCAGTGCCCGCCCTGGTGGAGAGCAGTTCTTC.

The chain employs TRBV6-5 and TRBJ2-7; a possible D gene is TRBD2 (5 bases). The CDR3 contains 13 residues. Trimming cost V 5 bases and J 3 bases, with 11 bases left between them. CDR1 and CDR2 (germline): MNHEY, SVGAGI. The CDR3 DNA is TGTGCCAGCAGTCGGGAACGGAGCTACGAGCAGTACTTC. It translates to CASSRERSYEQYF.

The rearrangement joins TRBV2 to TRBJ1-1; 10 bases agree with TRBD1. CDR3 length equals 16 residues. The V gene's germline CDR1 is SNHLY and CDR2 FYNNEI. Trimming cost V 5 bases and J 2 bases; bases outside gene matches: 8. As DNA, the CDR3 is TGTGCCAGCAGTTTCCGGGACAGGGGCCCTAACACTGAAGCTTTCTTT. This encodes CASSFRDRGPNTEAFF.

This chain uses TRBV7-9 with TRBJ2-5, with no clear D. Looked up from germline, CDR1 is SEHNR and CDR2 is FQNEAQ (reference sequence). V dropped 5 bases and J dropped 9 bases, with 22 bases sitting between them. The CDR3 has 15 amino acids. The CDR3 reads CASSLGGEVDRAQYF. For the CDR3, the DNA is TGTGCCAGCAGCCTCGGTGGAGAAGTTGATCGGGCCCAGTACTTC.

The chain is built from TRBV6-6 and TRBJ2-1; 9 bases match TRBD2. The CDR3 consists of 15 residues. V lost 4 bases, J lost 7 bases, and 8 bases stayed unmatched. Germline assignment: CDR1 MNHNY and CDR2 SVGAGI (reference sequence). The DNA for the CDR3 is TGTGCCAGCAGTTCGACTAGCGGATCGGGGAATGAGCAGTTCTTC. This codes for CASSSTSGSGNEQFF.

The chain carries TRBV7-9 and TRBJ2-4, with 13 bases lining up with TRBD2. With V trimmed by 6 bases and J by 6 bases, 5 bases remained unmatched. The germline gives CDR1 SEHNR, CDR2 FQNEAQ (reference sequence). The CDR3 runs to 15 residues. The CDR3: CASRAGLAGANIQYF. The DNA of the CDR3 is TGTGCCAGCAGAGCCGGACTAGCGGGGGCAAACATTCAGTACTTC. Full variable domain (outside the CDR3, taken from reference TRBV7-9 and TRBJ2-4): DTGVSQNPRHKITKRGQNVTFRCDPISEHNRLYWYRQTLGQGPEFLTYFQNEAQLEKSRLLSDRFSAERPKGSFSTLEIQRTEQGDSAMYLCASRAGLAGANIQYFGAGTRLSVL.

V is TRBV19 and J is TRBJ2-7, with 8 bases aligning to TRBD1. Germline assignment: CDR1 LNHDA and CDR2 SQIVND (reference sequence). The CDR3 is made up of 13 amino acids. The V gene end was trimmed by 3 bases and the J gene end by 5 bases; junction bases not matched to a gene: 3. The CDR3 reads CASSMDRVDEQYF. The CDR3 region has the DNA TGTGCCAGTAGTATGGACAGGGTCGACGAGCAGTACTTC.

The chain recombines TRBV9 with TRBJ1-4; D unresolved. Trimming cost V 5 bases and J 6 bases, with 11 bases left between them. The CDR3 extends over 13 amino acids. The V gene's germline CDR1 is SGDLS and CDR2 YYNGEE. CDR3 region: CASSPELYEKLFF. The DNA of the CDR3 is TGTGCCAGCAGTCCCGAGTTATATGAAAAACTGTTTTTT. The full variable domain, rest sourced from reference TRBV9 and TRBJ1-4, is DSGVTQTPKHLITATGQRVTLRCSPRSGDLSVYWYQQSLDQGLQFLIQYYNGEERAKGNILERFSAQQFPDLHSELNLSSLELGDSALYFCASSPELYEKLFFGSGTQLSVL.

The rearrangement uses TRBV6-2 or TRBV6-3 and TRBJ2-7; TRBD1 is a possible D gene (5 bases). Deletions cut 0 bases from V and 5 bases from J, with 8 bases between. The CDR3 spans 13 residues. The germline V gene encodes CDR1 MNHEY and CDR2 SVGEGT. For the CDR3, the DNA is TGTGCCAGCAGTTACTCAGGGGCTCACGAGCAGTACTTC. It is translated as CASSYSGAHEQYF.